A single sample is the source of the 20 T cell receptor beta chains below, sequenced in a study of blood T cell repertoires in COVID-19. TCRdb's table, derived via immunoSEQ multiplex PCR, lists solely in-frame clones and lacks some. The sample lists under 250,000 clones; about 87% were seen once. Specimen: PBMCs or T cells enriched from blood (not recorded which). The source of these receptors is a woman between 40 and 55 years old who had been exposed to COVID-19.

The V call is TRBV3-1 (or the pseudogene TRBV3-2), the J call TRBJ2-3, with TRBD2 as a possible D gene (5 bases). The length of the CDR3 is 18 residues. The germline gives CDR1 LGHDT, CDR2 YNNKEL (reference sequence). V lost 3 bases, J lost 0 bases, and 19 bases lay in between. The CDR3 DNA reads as TGTGCCAGCAGCCACGTTTCCCGGGGTCGGTCTAGCACAGATACGCAGTATTTT. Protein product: CASSHVSRGRSSTDTQYF.

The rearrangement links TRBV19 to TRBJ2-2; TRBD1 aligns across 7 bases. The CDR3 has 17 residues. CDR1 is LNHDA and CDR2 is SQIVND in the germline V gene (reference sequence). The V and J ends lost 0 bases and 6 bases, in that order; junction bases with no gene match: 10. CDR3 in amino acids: CASSIDRGLRGPGELFF. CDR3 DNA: TGTGCCAGTAGTATAGATCGGGGTTTGAGGGGGCCCGGGGAGCTGTTTTTT. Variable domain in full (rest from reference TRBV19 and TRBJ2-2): DGGITQSPKYLFRKEGQNVTLSCEQNLNHDAMYWYRQDPGQGLRLIYYSQIVNDFQKGDIAEGYSVSREKKESFPLTVTSAQKNPTAFYLCASSIDRGLRGPGELFFGEGSRLTVL.

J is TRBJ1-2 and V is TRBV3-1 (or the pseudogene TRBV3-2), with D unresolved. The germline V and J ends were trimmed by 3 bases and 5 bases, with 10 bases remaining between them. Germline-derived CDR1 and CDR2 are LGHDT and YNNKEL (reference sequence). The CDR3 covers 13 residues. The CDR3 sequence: CASSQTDGYGYTF. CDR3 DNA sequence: TGTGCCAGCAGCCAGACTGACGGATATGGCTACACCTTC.

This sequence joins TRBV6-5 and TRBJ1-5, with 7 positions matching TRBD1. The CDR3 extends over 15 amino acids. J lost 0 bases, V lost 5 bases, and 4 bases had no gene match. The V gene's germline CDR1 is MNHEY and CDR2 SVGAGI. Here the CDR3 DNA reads TGTGCCAGCAGTCACAGGGGCTCTAGCAATCAGCCCCAGCATTTT. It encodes CASSHRGSSNQPQHF.

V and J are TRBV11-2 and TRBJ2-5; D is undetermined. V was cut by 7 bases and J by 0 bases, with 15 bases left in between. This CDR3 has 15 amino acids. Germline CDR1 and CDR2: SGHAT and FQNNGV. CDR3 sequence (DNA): TGTGCCAGCAACTCACAGAGTTCCTACCAAGAGACCCAGTACTTC. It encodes CASNSQSSYQETQYF. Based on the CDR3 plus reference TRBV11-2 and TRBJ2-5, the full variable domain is EAGVAQSPRYKIIEKRQSVAFWCNPISGHATLYWYQQILGQGPKLLIQFQNNGVVDDSQLPKDRFSAERLKGVDSTLKIQPAKLEDSAVYLCASNSQSSYQETQYFGPGTRLLVL.

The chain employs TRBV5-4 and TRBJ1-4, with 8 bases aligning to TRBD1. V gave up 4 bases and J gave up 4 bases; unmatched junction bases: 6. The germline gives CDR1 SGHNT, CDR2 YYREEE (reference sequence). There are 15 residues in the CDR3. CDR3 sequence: CASSERTGNNEKLFF. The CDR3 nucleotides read TGTGCCAGCAGCGAAAGGACAGGGAATAATGAAAAACTGTTTTTT.

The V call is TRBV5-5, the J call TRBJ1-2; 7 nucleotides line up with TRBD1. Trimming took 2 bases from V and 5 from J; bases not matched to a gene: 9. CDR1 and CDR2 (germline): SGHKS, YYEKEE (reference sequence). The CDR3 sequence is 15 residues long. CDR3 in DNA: TGTGCCAGCAGCTTTATACCGGACAGGAGTTATGGCTACACCTTC. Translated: CASSFIPDRSYGYTF.

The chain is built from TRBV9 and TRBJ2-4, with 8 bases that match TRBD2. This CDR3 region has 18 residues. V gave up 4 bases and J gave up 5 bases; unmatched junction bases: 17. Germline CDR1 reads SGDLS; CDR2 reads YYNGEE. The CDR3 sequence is CASSPRLSGSPLENIQYF. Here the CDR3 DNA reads TGTGCCAGCAGCCCCCGGTTGAGCGGGAGCCCCCTCGAAAACATTCAGTACTTC.

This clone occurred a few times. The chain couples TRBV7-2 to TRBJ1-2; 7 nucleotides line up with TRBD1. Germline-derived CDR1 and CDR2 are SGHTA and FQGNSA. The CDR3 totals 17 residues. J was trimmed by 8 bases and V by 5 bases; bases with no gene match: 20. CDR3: CASSPQGVGQRLRGYTF. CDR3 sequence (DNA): TGTGCCAGCAGCCCCCAGGGGGTGGGACAAAGGTTAAGAGGCTACACCTTC.

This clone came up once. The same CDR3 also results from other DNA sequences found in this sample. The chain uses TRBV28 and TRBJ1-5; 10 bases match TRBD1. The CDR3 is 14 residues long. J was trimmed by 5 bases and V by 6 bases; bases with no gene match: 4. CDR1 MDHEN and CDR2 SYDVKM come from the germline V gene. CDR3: CASSRDRGYQPQHF. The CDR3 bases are TGTGCCAGCAGCAGGGACAGGGGTTATCAGCCCCAGCATTTT.

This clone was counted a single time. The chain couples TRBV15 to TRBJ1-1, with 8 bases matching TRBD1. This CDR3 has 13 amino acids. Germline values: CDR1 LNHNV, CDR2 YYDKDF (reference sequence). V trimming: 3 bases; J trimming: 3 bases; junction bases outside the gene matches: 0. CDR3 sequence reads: CATSRDRDTEAFF. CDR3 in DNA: TGTGCCACCAGCAGGGACAGGGACACTGAAGCTTTCTTT.

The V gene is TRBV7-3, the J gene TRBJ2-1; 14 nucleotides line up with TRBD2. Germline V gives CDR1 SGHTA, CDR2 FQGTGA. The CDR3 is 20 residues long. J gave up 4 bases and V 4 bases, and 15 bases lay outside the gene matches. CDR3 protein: CASSSGLAGEVFGRYNEQFF. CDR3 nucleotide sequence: TGTGCCAGCAGCTCGGGACTAGCGGGAGAAGTCTTTGGTCGGTACAATGAGCAGTTCTTC.

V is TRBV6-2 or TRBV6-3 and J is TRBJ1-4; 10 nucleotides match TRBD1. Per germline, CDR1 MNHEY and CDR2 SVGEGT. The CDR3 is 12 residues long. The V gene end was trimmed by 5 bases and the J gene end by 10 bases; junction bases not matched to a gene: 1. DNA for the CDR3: TGTGCCAGCAGTGGACAGGGGGGAAAACTGTTTTTT. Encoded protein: CASSGQGGKLFF.

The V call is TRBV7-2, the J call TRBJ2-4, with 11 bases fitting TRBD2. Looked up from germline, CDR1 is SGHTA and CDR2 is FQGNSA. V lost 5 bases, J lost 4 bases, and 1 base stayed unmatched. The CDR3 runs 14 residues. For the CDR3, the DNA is TGTGCCAGCAGCCGGACTAGCGGGAAAAACATTCAGTACTTC. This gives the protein CASSRTSGKNIQYF.

CDR3 DNA sequence: TGTGCCAGCAGCCCCCCGGGGTACAATGAGCAGTTCTTC. Its translation is CASSPPGYNEQFF. The chain combines TRBV3-1 (or the pseudogene TRBV3-2) with TRBJ2-1, with D maybe TRBD2 (5 bases). The CDR3 sequence is 13 residues long. CDR1 is LGHDT, CDR2 YNNKEL, per germline (reference sequence). V was cut by 4 bases and J by 4 bases, with 8 bases left in between.

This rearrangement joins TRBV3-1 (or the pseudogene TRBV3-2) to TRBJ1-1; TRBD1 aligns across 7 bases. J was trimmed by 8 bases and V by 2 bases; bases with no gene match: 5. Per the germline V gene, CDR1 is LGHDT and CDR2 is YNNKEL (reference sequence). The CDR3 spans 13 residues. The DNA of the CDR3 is TGTGCCAGCAGCCAAACAGGGGCGAGCGAAGCTTTCTTT. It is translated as CASSQTGASEAFF.

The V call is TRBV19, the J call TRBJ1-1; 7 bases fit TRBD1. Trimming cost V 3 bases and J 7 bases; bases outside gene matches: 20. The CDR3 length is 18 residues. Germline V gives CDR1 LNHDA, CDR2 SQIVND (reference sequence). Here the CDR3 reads CASSMPRGRVDRVLEAFF. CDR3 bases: TGTGCCAGTAGTATGCCCCGGGGCAGAGTAGACAGGGTGCTTGAAGCTTTCTTT.

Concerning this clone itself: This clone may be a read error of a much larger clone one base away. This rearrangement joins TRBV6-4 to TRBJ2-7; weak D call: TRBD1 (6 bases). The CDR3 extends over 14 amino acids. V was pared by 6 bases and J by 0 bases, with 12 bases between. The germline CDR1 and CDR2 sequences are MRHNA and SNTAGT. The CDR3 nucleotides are TGTGCCAGCAGCCCAACAGGGTCCTCCTACGAGCAGTACTTC. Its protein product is CASSPTGSSYEQYF.

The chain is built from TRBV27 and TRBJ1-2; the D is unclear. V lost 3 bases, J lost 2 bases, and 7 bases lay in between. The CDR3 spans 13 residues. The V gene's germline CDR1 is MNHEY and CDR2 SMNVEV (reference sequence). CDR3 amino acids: CASSLRVNYGYTF. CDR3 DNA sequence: TGTGCCAGCAGTTTGAGGGTAAACTATGGCTACACCTTC.

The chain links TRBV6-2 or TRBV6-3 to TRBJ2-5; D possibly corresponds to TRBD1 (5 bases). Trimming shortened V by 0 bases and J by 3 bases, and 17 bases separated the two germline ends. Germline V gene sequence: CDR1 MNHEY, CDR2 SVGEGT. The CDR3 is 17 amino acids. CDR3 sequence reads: CASSYSFPGRAEETQYF. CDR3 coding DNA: TGTGCCAGCAGTTACTCTTTTCCGGGCAGGGCAGAAGAGACCCAGTACTTC.